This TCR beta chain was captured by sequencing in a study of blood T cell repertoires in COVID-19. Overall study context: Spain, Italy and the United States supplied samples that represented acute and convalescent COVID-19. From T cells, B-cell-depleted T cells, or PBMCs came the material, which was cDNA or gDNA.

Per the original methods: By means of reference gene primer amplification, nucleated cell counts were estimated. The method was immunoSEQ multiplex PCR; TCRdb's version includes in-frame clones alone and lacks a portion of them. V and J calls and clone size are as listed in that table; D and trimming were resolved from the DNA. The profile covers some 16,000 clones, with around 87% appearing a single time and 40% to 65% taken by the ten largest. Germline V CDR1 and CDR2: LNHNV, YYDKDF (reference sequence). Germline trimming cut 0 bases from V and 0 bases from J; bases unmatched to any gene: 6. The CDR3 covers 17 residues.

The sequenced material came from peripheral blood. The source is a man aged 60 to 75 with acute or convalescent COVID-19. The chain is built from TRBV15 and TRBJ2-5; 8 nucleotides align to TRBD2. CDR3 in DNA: TGTGCCACCAGCAGAGATCAGGGTAGCGGGAACCAAGAGACCCAGTACTTC. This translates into CATSRDQGSGNQETQYF.